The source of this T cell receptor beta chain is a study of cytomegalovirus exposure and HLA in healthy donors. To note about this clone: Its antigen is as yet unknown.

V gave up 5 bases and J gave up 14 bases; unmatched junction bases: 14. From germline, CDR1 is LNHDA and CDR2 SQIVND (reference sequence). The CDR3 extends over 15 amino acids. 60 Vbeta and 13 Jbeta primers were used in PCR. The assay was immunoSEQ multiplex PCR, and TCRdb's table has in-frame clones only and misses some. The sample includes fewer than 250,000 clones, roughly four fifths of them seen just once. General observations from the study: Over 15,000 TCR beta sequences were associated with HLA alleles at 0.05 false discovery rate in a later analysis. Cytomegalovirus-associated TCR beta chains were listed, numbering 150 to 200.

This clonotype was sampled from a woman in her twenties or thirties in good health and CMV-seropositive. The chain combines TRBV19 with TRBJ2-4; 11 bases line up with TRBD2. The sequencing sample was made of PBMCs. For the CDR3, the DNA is TGTGCCAGTAGTCCTACTAGCGGGGGCCCCCTCGAGGAGTACTTC. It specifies CASSPTSGGPLEEYF.